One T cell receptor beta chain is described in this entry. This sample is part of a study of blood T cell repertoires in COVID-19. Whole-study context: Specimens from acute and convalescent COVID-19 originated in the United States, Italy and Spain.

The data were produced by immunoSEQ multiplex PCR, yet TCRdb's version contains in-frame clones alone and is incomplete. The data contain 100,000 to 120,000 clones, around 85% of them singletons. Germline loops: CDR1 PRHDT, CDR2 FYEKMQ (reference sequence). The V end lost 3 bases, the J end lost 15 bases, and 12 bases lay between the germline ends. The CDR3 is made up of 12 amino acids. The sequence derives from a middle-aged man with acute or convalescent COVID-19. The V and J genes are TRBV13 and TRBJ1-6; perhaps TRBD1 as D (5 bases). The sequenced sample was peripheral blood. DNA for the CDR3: TGTGCCAGCAGCTTCCAGGGAGGGGACCTCCACTTT. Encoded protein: CASSFQGGDLHF.